The 27 T cell receptor beta chains given below trace back to one sample, sequenced in a study of blood T cell repertoires in COVID-19. The protocol was immunoSEQ multiplex PCR, while the TCRdb copy is restricted to in-frame clones and leaves out a portion. The profile covers about 150,000 clones, with about 85% appearing a single time and roughly 4% taken by the ten largest. Sequences were obtained from PBMCs or T cells enriched from blood (not recorded which). The receptors originated from a woman aged 40 to 50 who had been exposed to COVID-19.

The J gene is TRBJ1-2, the V gene TRBV3-1 (or the pseudogene TRBV3-2); TRBD1 is a possible D gene (5 bases). V gave up 0 bases and J gave up 3 bases, with 8 bases separating them. CDR3 length: 14 residues. CDR1 and CDR2 from the germline V gene are LGHDT and YNNKEL (reference sequence). The CDR3 loop reads CASSQEGADYGYTF. The CDR3 DNA reads as TGTGCCAGCAGCCAAGAAGGGGCCGACTATGGCTACACCTTC.

Comments on this clone: Sequence at one end of the junction differs from germline and may be a read error. The chain has TRBV3-1 (or the pseudogene TRBV3-2) and TRBJ1-1; maybe TRBD1 (6 bases). Per germline, CDR1 LGHDT and CDR2 YNNKEL (reference sequence). The CDR3 spans 13 residues. The CDR3 reads CASSQGERGGAFF. The CDR3 DNA reads TGTGCCAGCAGTCAAGGTGAAAGGGGGGGAGCTTTCTTT.

This chain joins TRBV5-4 and TRBJ1-4; D is perhaps TRBD1 (6 bases). The germline V and J ends were trimmed by 7 bases and 2 bases, with 18 bases remaining between them. This CDR3 has 16 residues. The V gene's germline CDR1 is SGHNT and CDR2 YYREEE (reference sequence). In DNA form, the CDR3 reads TGTGCCAGCGGCGGGGGGGGGCGGAAGACTAATGAAAAACTGTTTTTT. Its translation is CASGGGGRKTNEKLFF.

This chain joins TRBV15 and TRBJ2-5; 9 nucleotides align to TRBD2. Per the germline V gene, CDR1 is LNHNV and CDR2 is YYDKDF (reference sequence). The CDR3 runs to 16 residues. The V segment lost 2 bases and the J segment 5 bases; nucleotides outside the gene matches: 9. Written as DNA, the CDR3 is TGTGCCACCAGCAGAAGGGTTAGCGGGGGACGGGAGACCCAGTACTTC. It translates to CATSRRVSGGRETQYF.

The chain employs TRBV5-8 and TRBJ2-3; 13 bases align to TRBD2. The CDR3 spans 16 residues. Germline V gives CDR1 SGHTS, CDR2 YDEGEE. Trimming removed 4 bases from V and 6 bases from J; junction bases left unmatched: 8. In DNA form, the CDR3 reads TGTGCCAGCAGCGCCACTAGCGGGAGGGCCTGGGATACGCAGTATTTT. Protein product: CASSATSGRAWDTQYF.

V gene TRBV27 combines with J gene TRBJ2-7; 9 bases match TRBD2. From germline, CDR1 is MNHEY and CDR2 SMNVEV (reference sequence). This CDR3 contains 15 residues. V shed 3 bases, J shed 2 bases, and the junction held 5 bases outside the gene matches. The CDR3 coding sequence is TGTGCCAGCAGTTTTAGTAGCGGGAGCGCCTACGAGCAGTACTTC. Residues: CASSFSSGSAYEQYF.

The rearrangement joins TRBV7-9 to TRBJ2-3, with D possibly TRBD2 on 7 matching bases. V lost 2 bases to trimming and J lost 1 base, with 13 bases between them. In germline, CDR1 is SEHNR, CDR2 FQNEAQ (reference sequence). The CDR3 has 16 amino acids. The CDR3: CASSLPGGYGTDTQYF. The CDR3 bases are TGTGCCAGCAGCTTACCGGGGGGCTATGGCACAGATACGCAGTATTTT.

The rearrangement uses TRBV5-6 and TRBJ2-2; D might be TRBD2 (6 bases). Between the trimmed V and J ends, which lost 4 bases and 13 bases, there was a span of 17 bases. Germline-derived CDR1 and CDR2 are SGHDT and YYEEEE. This CDR3 contains 13 residues. The chain's CDR3 is CASSRTGLGGLFF. The CDR3 DNA reads TGTGCCAGCAGCCGGACGGGACTGGGTGGGCTGTTTTTT.

This clone has only a few counts. The genes are TRBV5-1 and TRBJ2-5, with D uncertain. The CDR3 extends over 14 amino acids. V was pared by 1 base and J by 2 bases, with 9 bases between. Germline values: CDR1 SGHRS, CDR2 YFSETQ. CDR3 sequence: CASSLFAVQETQYF. The DNA of the CDR3 is TGCGCCAGCAGCTTGTTCGCGGTTCAAGAGACCCAGTACTTC.

This chain joins TRBV9 and TRBJ2-5; 7 positions agree with TRBD2. In germline, CDR1 is SGDLS, CDR2 YYNGEE. With V trimmed by 4 bases and J by 3 bases, 3 bases remained unmatched. This CDR3 spans 13 amino acids. The CDR3 nucleotides are TGTGCCAGCAGCCCCGGACTAGAAGAGACCCAGTACTTC. Its protein product is CASSPGLEETQYF.

Notes on this clone: The junction does not match germline at one end; this may be a read error. The CDR3 DNA reads as TGTGCTTGGACTTGGGACAGGGGCCCGGCGGTAGGCTATGGCTACACCTTC. This translates into CAWTWDRGPAVGYGYTF. This chain uses TRBV30 with TRBJ1-2; 10 nucleotides agree with TRBD1. From germline, CDR1 is GTSNPN and CDR2 SVGIG (reference sequence). CDR3 size: 17 residues.

This chain joins TRBV5-1 and TRBJ1-1; tentatively, D is TRBD1 (6 bases). The V gene lost 1 base and the J gene lost 8 bases, with 9 bases spanning the gap. The CDR3 loop spans 12 amino acids. Germline V gene sequence: CDR1 SGHRS, CDR2 YFSETQ. CDR3: CASSLMQGEAFF. CDR3 DNA: TGCGCCAGCAGCTTGATGCAGGGGGAAGCTTTCTTT. Complete variable domain (other parts from reference TRBV5-1 and TRBJ1-1): KAGVTQTPRYLIKTRGQQVTLSCSPISGHRSVSWYQQTPGQGLQFLFEYFSETQRNKGNFPGRFSGRQFSNSRSEMNVSTLELGDSALYLCASSLMQGEAFFGQGTRLTVV.

V usage is TRBV2 and J usage is TRBJ2-5; D is possibly TRBD2 (7 bases). Deletions cut 6 bases from V and 2 bases from J, with 13 bases between. The CDR3 runs 14 residues. Germline CDR1 is SNHLY and CDR2 is FYNNEI. The CDR3 DNA reads as TGTGCCAGCAGCCCTAGGGGGGGGCAAGAGACCCAGTACTTC. Protein sequence: CASSPRGGQETQYF. Looking up the rest from reference TRBV2 and TRBJ2-5 gives the full variable domain: EPEVTQTPSHQVTQMGQEVILRCVPISNHLYFYWYRQILGQKVEFLVSFYNNEISEKSEIFDDQFSVERPDGSNFTLKIRSTKLEDSAMYFCASSPRGGQETQYFGPGTRLLVL.

V usage is TRBV7-5 and J usage is TRBJ2-7; the table calls TRBD2, which could not be checked here. TRBV7-5 is termed a pseudogene. The CDR3 sequence is 14 residues long. The CDR3 here is CARSLPAGLFEQYF. The CDR3 bases are TGTGCCAGAAGCCTCCCAGCGGGCCTTTTCGAGCAGTACTTC.

The V and J genes are TRBV29-1 and TRBJ1-2, with TRBD1 identical over 8 bases. CDR1 and CDR2 (germline): SQVTM, ANQGSEA. The V gene end was trimmed by 6 bases and the J gene end by 8 bases; junction bases not matched to a gene: 14. The CDR3 runs to 14 residues. The CDR3 DNA reads TGCAGCGTCGCAAGGGCAGGGGGCGAGAGGGGCTACACCTTC. Encoded protein: CSVARAGGERGYTF.

This sequence joins TRBV2 and TRBJ2-7; D not resolved. This CDR3 region has 17 residues. The V and J ends lost 3 bases and 0 bases respectively, with 18 bases between them. Germline lookup yields CDR1 SNHLY and CDR2 FYNNEI. The CDR3 loop reads CASSESPVGLLSYEQYF. DNA of the CDR3: TGTGCCAGCAGTGAGAGTCCGGTGGGCCTCCTCTCCTACGAGCAGTACTTC. The complete variable domain, with remaining parts taken from reference TRBV2 and TRBJ2-7, reads EPEVTQTPSHQVTQMGQEVILRCVPISNHLYFYWYRQILGQKVEFLVSFYNNEISEKSEIFDDQFSVERPDGSNFTLKIRSTKLEDSAMYFCASSESPVGLLSYEQYFGPGTRLTVT.

The chain employs TRBV3-1 (or the pseudogene TRBV3-2) and TRBJ2-1, with 14 positions matching TRBD2. The V and J ends lost 0 bases and 6 bases, in that order; junction bases with no gene match: 1. Germline values: CDR1 LGHDT, CDR2 YNNKEL (reference sequence). CDR3 size: 16 residues. The CDR3 region is CASSQETSGGANEQFF. DNA of the CDR3: TGTGCCAGCAGCCAAGAGACTAGCGGGGGGGCCAATGAGCAGTTCTTC.

This clone was counted between two and nine times. The V call is TRBV28, the J call TRBJ1-2; D may be TRBD1 (6 bases). The length of the CDR3 is 15 residues. V lost 5 bases, J lost 3 bases, and 16 bases lay in between. Germline CDR1 and CDR2: MDHEN and SYDVKM. The CDR3 DNA follows: TGTGCCAGCAGTGTACCTCAGGGACACTACTATGGCTACACCTTC. Translation gives CASSVPQGHYYGYTF.

The rearrangement links TRBV6-1 to TRBJ1-1, with a tentative D call TRBD1 (5 bases). The CDR3 runs to 15 residues. V gave up 0 bases and J gave up 3 bases, with 11 bases separating them. Per the germline V gene, CDR1 is MNHNS and CDR2 is SASEGT. The CDR3: CASSEAGGGYTEAFF. CDR3 coding DNA: TGTGCCAGCAGTGAAGCTGGGGGGGGGTACACTGAAGCTTTCTTT.

This chain joins TRBV29-1 and TRBJ2-1, with 10 nucleotides matching TRBD2. The CDR3 totals 14 residues. Germline loops: CDR1 SQVTM, CDR2 ANQGSEA. J was trimmed by 6 bases and V by 6 bases; bases with no gene match: 8. Written as DNA, the CDR3 is TGCAGCGTGAAACTAGCGGGATTTGTCAATGAGCAGTTCTTC. Translation: CSVKLAGFVNEQFF.

The rearrangement links TRBV10-1 to TRBJ1-1; D gene uncertain. Trimming stripped 8 bases from V and 5 bases from J, with 15 bases between. Per the germline V gene, CDR1 is WNHNN and CDR2 is SYGVQD (reference sequence). The CDR3 covers 13 residues. CDR3 coding DNA: TGCGCCAGCCAGCCCACCAGCGGTACTGAAGCTTTCTTT. Its translation is CASQPTSGTEAFF.

The chain joins TRBV28 to TRBJ2-5, with unresolved D. The germline gives CDR1 MDHEN, CDR2 SYDVKM. The CDR3 length is 14 residues. The germline V and J ends were trimmed by 4 bases and 5 bases, with 14 bases remaining between them. CDR3 sequence: CASSSFLRPETQYF. CDR3 coding DNA: TGTGCCAGCAGTTCTTTCTTGCGGCCGGAGACCCAGTACTTC. Full variable domain (outside the CDR3, taken from reference TRBV28 and TRBJ2-5): DVKVTQSSRYLVKRTGEKVFLECVQDMDHENMFWYRQDPGLGLRLIYFSYDVKMKEKGDIPEGYSVSREKKERFSLILESASTNQTSMYLCASSSFLRPETQYFGPGTRLLVL.

The rearrangement links TRBV5-1 to TRBJ2-5; 7 bases are shared with TRBD1. The CDR3 sequence is 15 residues long. Germline V lookup: CDR1 SGHRS, CDR2 YFSETQ. Trimming cost V 4 bases and J 7 bases; bases outside gene matches: 13. CDR3 sequence reads: CASSPETGTRGTQYF. CDR3 sequence (DNA): TGCGCCAGCAGCCCTGAGACAGGGACGAGGGGGACCCAGTACTTC. Variable domain in full (rest from reference TRBV5-1 and TRBJ2-5): KAGVTQTPRYLIKTRGQQVTLSCSPISGHRSVSWYQQTPGQGLQFLFEYFSETQRNKGNFPGRFSGRQFSNSRSEMNVSTLELGDSALYLCASSPETGTRGTQYFGPGTRLLVL.

Relative to its sample, this clone is medium-sized (0.01 to 0.1%). The chain joins TRBV4-3 to TRBJ2-2; 7 bases are a match to TRBD2. CDR1 is LGHNA, CDR2 YSLEER, per germline. Trimming removed 0 bases from V and 5 bases from J; junction bases left unmatched: 6. The CDR3 loop spans 16 amino acids. In DNA, the CDR3 is TGCGCCAGCAGCCAAGATTTGGGAGGGTGGACCGGGGAGCTGTTTTTT. Its protein product is CASSQDLGGWTGELFF.

As regards this clone: The sample carries other DNA sequences with the same CDR3. The chain uses TRBV7-9 and TRBJ1-5; a weak D match, TRBD1 (6 bases). The length of the CDR3 is 13 residues. V lost 4 bases to trimming and J lost 4 bases, with 8 bases between them. In germline, CDR1 is SEHNR, CDR2 FQNEAQ (reference sequence). The CDR3 DNA sequence: TGTGCCAGCAGCTCCCAGGGGAATCAGCCCCAGCATTTT. Protein: CASSSQGNQPQHF.

A single count supports this clone. This chain uses TRBV5-1 with TRBJ1-4, with D perhaps matching TRBD1 (5 bases). This CDR3 is 15 amino acids long. The germline V gene has CDR1 SGHRS and CDR2 YFSETQ. The V gene lost 4 bases and the J gene lost 8 bases, with 18 bases spanning the gap. In DNA form, the CDR3 reads TGCGCCAGCAGCACCGGGACCGGTCGGGGGGAAAAACTGTTTTTT. Protein product: CASSTGTGRGEKLFF.

The chain combines TRBV5-1 with TRBJ2-1, with 9 bases fitting TRBD1. With 0 bases clipped from V and 6 bases from J, the junction kept 4 bases outside the gene matches. In germline, CDR1 is SGHRS, CDR2 YFSETQ. CDR3 length equals 15 residues. The CDR3 coding sequence is TGCGCCAGCAGCTTGGAGGGACAGGGCGCCAATGAGCAGTTCTTC. Translated: CASSLEGQGANEQFF.